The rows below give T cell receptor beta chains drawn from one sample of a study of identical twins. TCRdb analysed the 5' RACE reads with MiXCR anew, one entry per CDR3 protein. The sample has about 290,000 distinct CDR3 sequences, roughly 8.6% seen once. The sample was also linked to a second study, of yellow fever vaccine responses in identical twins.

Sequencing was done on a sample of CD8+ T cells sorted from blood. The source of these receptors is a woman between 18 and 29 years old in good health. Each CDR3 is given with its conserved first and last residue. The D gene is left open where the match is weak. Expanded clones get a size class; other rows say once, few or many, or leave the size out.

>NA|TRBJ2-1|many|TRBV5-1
CASNLPIDTRPTYNEQFF
TGCGCCAGCAACTTACCGATCGATACTAGGCCCACCTACAATGAGCAGTTCTTC
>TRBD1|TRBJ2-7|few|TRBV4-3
CASSQRGPGGINEQYF
TGCGCCAGCAGCCAGAGGGGGCCAGGGGGCATAAACGAGCAGTACTTC
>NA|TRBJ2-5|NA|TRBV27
CASSLLGDSGQETQYF
TGTGCCAGCAGTCTTCTTGGGGATTCGGGCCAAGAGACCCAGTACTTC
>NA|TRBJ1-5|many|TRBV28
CASSSLAEYSNQPQHF
TGTGCCAGCAGTTCGCTGGCAGAGTATAGCAATCAGCCCCAGCATTTT
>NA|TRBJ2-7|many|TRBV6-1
CASSEHPRDAFYEQYF
TGTGCCAGCAGTGAACACCCCCGGGACGCCTTCTACGAGCAGTACTTC
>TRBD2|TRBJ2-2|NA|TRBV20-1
CSARDAFLGGRNTGELFF
TGCAGTGCTAGAGACGCTTTCTTAGGCGGGAGGAACACCGGGGAGCTGTTTTTT
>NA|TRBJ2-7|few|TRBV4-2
CASSQETGAKQYF
TGTGCCAGCAGCCAAGAAACGGGTGCAAAGCAGTACTTC
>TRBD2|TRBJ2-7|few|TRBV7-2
CASTLGYGGSSSYEQYF
TGTGCCAGCACCCTGGGTTACGGCGGGAGTAGTTCCTACGAGCAGTACTTC
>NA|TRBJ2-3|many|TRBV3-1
CASSQEPSTDTQYF
TGTGCCAGCAGCCAAGAGCCCAGCACAGATACGCAGTATTTT
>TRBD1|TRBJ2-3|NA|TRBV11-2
CASSLSVGQTLTDTQYF
TGTGCCAGCAGCTTAAGTGTGGGACAGACTCTCACAGATACGCAGTATTTT
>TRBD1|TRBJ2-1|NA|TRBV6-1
CASSRDRGTYNEQFF
TGTGCCAGCAGCCGAGACAGGGGCACCTACAATGAGCAGTTCTTC
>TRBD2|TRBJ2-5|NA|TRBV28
CASSLWNAGAEETQYF
TGTGCCAGCAGTTTATGGAATGCGGGAGCGGAAGAGACCCAGTACTTC
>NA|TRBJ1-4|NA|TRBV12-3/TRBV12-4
CASSQQGNEKLFF
TGTGCCAGCAGTCAGCAGGGGAATGAAAAACTGTTTTTT
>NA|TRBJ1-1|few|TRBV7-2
CASSLAMDIAGDGDEAFF
TGTGCCAGCAGCTTAGCTATGGATATAGCCGGGGACGGGGATGAAGCTTTCTTT
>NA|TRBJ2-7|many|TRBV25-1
CASSEGTMGLYEQYF
TGTGCCAGCAGTGAAGGGACAATGGGTCTCTACGAGCAGTACTTC
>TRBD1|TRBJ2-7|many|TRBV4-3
CASSQQTGDLGEQYF
TGCGCCAGCAGCCAACAGACAGGGGACTTGGGCGAGCAGTACTTC